Below, 6 T cell receptor beta chains from the same sample are listed, as sequenced in a study of T-cell memory formation after mild COVID-19. TCRdb re-analysed the 5' RACE reads in MiXCR, keeping a single row per CDR3 protein. This table holds hundreds of thousands of distinct CDR3 sequences, roughly 20% found once. Source material: PBMCs or a T cell subset sorted from them (not recorded which). These receptors came from an adult woman who had mild COVID-19 (a few samples of this study predate the infection). Cell type and time point are not known.

This clonotype came up a few times. This rearrangement joins TRBV12-3 or TRBV12-4 to TRBJ1-2; no clear D gene. V was trimmed by 3 bases and J by 8 bases, leaving 7 bases between them. The length of the CDR3 is 11 residues. CDR3: CASSLTRGYTF. As DNA, the CDR3 is TGTGCCAGCAGTTTGACTAGGGGCTACACCTTC.

The chain employs TRBV7-2 and TRBJ2-5; unclear D gene. Looked up from germline, CDR1 is SGHTA and CDR2 is FQGNSA. CDR3 length: 16 amino acids. Trimming pared 2 bases from V and 5 bases from J, leaving 18 bases between. The CDR3 DNA is TGTGCCAGCAGCTTAACGGGCAGGCGATTTGGGGAGACCCAGTACTTC. This translates into CASSLTGRRFGETQYF.

CDR3 bases: TGTGCCAGCAGTTCCCGGGACTGGGGACGTGATACGCAGTATTTT. Protein sequence: CASSSRDWGRDTQYF. The V call is TRBV12-3 or TRBV12-4, the J call TRBJ2-3, with a possible D match to TRBD2 (6 bases). V lost 4 bases to trimming and J lost 6 bases, with 17 bases between them. The CDR3 has 15 residues.

This clonotype came up a few times. The rearrangement joins TRBV6-5 to TRBJ2-1, with 9 bases fitting TRBD2. The ends lost 5 bases at V and 7 bases at J; junction bases unmatched: 6. This CDR3 is built from 14 residues. Germline assignment: CDR1 MNHEY and CDR2 SVGAGI. CDR3 nucleotide sequence: TGTGCCAGCAGTGATCTTGCGGGAGGGAATGAGCAGTTCTTC. Protein sequence: CASSDLAGGNEQFF.

The rearrangement links TRBV29-1 to TRBJ1-1; 9 bases map to TRBD1. Germline CDR1 is SQVTM and CDR2 is ANQGSEA. The ends lost 2 bases at V and 3 bases at J; junction bases unmatched: 4. This CDR3 contains 14 residues. The CDR3 nucleotides read TGCAGCGTTGAATTACAGGGGGCGGACACTGAAGCTTTCTTT. It specifies CSVELQGADTEAFF.

The V gene is TRBV4-3, the J gene TRBJ1-1, with TRBD1 as a possible D gene (5 bases). The germline V gene encodes CDR1 LGHNA and CDR2 YSLEER. The CDR3 length is 17 residues. Trimming pared 0 bases from V and 3 bases from J, leaving 17 bases between. The CDR3 nucleotides are TGCGCCAGCAGCCAAGAGGCAGGGTTAGCGGGAGACACTGAAGCTTTCTTT. Translating gives CASSQEAGLAGDTEAFF.